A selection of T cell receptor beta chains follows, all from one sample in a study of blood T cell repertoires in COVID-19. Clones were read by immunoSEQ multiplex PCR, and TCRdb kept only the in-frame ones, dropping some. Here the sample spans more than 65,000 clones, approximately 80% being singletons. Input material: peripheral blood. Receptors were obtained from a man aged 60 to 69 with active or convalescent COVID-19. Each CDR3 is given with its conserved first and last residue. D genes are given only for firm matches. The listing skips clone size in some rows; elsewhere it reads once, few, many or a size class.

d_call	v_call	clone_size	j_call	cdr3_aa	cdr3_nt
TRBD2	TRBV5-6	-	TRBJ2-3	CASSFLQPGLASDTQYF	TGTGCCAGCAGCTTTCTTCAACCGGGACTAGCGTCAGATACGCAGTATTTT
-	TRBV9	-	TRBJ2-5	CASSVGAGQETQYF	TGTGCCAGCAGCGTAGGGGCGGGCCAAGAGACCCAGTACTTC
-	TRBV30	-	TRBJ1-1	CAWRADFIEAFF	TGTGCCTGGAGGGCAGACTTCATAGAAGCTTTCTTT
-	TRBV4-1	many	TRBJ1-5	CASSQDPGGRGPQHF	TGCGCCAGCAGCCAAGATCCCGGCGGAAGGGGGCCCCAGCATTTT
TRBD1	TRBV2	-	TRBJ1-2	CASSRDRDYGYTF	TGTGCCAGCAGCAGGGACAGGGACTATGGCTACACCTTC
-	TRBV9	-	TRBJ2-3	CASSSSSTDTQYF	TGTGCCAGCAGCTCCTCTAGCACAGATACGCAGTATTTT
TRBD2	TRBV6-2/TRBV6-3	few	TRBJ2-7	CASSYSAGGVYEQYF	TGTGCCAGCAGTTACTCCGCCGGGGGGGTCTACGAGCAGTACTTC
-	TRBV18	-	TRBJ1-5	CASSPQGGNQPQHF	TGTGCCAGCTCACCACAGGGGGGCAATCAGCCCCAGCATTTT
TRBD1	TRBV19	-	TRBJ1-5	CASSGTGGHQPQHF	TGTGCCAGTAGTGGGACAGGGGGGCATCAGCCCCAGCATTTT
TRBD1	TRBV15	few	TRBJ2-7	CATSRTRDRGYEQYF	TGTGCCACCAGCAGGACCCGGGACAGGGGCTACGAGCAGTACTTC
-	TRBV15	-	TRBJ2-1	CATSRDQTGYNEQFF	TGTGCCACCAGCAGAGATCAGACAGGTTACAATGAGCAGTTCTTC
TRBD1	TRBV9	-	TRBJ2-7	CASSPWDSYEQYF	TGTGCCAGCAGCCCCTGGGACAGTTACGAGCAGTACTTC
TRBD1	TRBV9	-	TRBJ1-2	CASSPGTAYGYTF	TGTGCCAGCAGCCCCGGGACAGCCTATGGCTACACCTTC
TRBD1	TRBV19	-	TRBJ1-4	CASRDSSNEKLFF	TGTGCCAGTCGGGACAGCAGTAATGAAAAACTGTTTTTT
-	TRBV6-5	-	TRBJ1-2	CASEGDYGYTF	TGTGCCAGCGAAGGGGACTATGGCTACACCTTC
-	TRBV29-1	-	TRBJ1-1	CSVGGLATEAFF	TGCAGCGTTGGCGGTCTCGCCACTGAAGCTTTCTTT
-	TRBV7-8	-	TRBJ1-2	CASSFPRRGFYGYTF	TGTGCCAGCAGCTTCCCGCGGAGGGGCTTTTATGGCTACACCTTC
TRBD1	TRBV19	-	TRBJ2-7	CASRPGQGSYEQYF	TGTGCCAGTAGACCAGGACAGGGTTCCTACGAGCAGTACTTC
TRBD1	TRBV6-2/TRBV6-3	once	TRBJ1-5	CASSRGQGAPRQPQHF	TGTGCCAGCAGCCGAGGACAGGGGGCGCCAAGACAGCCCCAGCATTTT
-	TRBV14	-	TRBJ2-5	CASSQSPKKTQYF	TGTGCCAGCAGCCAATCTCCTAAGAAGACCCAGTACTTC
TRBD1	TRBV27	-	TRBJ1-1	CASSLGAGGLNTEAFF	TGTGCCAGCAGTTTAGGGGCAGGGGGCCTTAACACTGAAGCTTTCTTT
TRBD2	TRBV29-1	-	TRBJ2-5	CSVLSGGETQYF	TGCAGCGTCCTTAGCGGGGGTGAGACCCAGTACTTC
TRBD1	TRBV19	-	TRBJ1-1	CASRIRNAGQGYTEAFF	TGTGCCAGTCGGATTCGTAATGCGGGACAGGGGTACACTGAAGCTTTCTTT
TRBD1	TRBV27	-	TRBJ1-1	CASSLSGGQGMNTEAFF	TGTGCCAGCAGTTTATCGGGAGGACAGGGGATGAACACTGAAGCTTTCTTT
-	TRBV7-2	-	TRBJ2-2	CASSLAAANTGELFF	TGTGCCAGCAGCTTAGCTGCGGCGAACACCGGGGAGCTGTTTTTT
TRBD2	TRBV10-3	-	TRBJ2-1	CAITPSVGGEWQFF	TGTGCCATCACCCCTTCTGTCGGGGGGGAATGGCAGTTCTTC
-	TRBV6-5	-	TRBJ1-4	CATDWGLGNEKLFF	TGTGCCACCGACTGGGGGCTAGGTAATGAAAAACTGTTTTTT
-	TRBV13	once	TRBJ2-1	CASSFRGFSYNEQFF	TGTGCCAGCAGCTTTCGGGGGTTCTCCTACAATGAGCAGTTCTTC
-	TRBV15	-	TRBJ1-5	CATSRDGGLNQPQHF	TGTGCCACCAGCAGAGATGGGGGCCTTAATCAGCCCCAGCATTTT
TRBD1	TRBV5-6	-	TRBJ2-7	CASSPAGTGSTPYEQYF	TGTGCCAGCAGCCCCGCGGGGACAGGATCGACACCCTACGAGCAGTACTTC
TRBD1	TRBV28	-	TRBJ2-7	CASSFSWRDRGSYEQYF	TGTGCCAGCAGTTTTTCATGGCGGGACAGGGGATCCTACGAGCAGTACTTC
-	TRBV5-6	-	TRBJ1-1	CASTPFRGTRNTEAFF	TGTGCCAGCACCCCCTTTCGGGGGACGAGGAACACTGAAGCTTTCTTT
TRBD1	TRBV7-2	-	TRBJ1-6	CASSLSSRGLASPLHF	TGTGCCAGCAGCTTATCCTCCAGGGGGCTCGCTTCACCCCTCCACTTT
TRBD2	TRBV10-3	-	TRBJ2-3	CAISEIRLAGTYTQYF	TGTGCCATCAGTGAGATTAGACTAGCGGGGACCTATACGCAGTATTTT
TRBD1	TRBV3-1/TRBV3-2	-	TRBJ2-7	CASSPRTGTTYEQYF	TGTGCCAGCAGCCCCCGGACAGGGACCACCTACGAGCAGTACTTC
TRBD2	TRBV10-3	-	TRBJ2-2	CAIRALAGGSNTGELFF	TGTGCCATCAGGGCACTAGCGGGGGGATCGAACACCGGGGAGCTGTTTTTT
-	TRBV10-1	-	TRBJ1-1	CASTPRREVTGAFF	TGCGCCAGCACCCCCCGACGGGAGGTTACGGGGGCTTTCTTT
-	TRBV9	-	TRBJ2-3	CASSVGRGSWTQYF	TGTGCCAGCAGCGTCGGACGGGGATCGTGGACGCAGTATTTT
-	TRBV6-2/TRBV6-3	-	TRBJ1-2	CASSLSDSYNYGYTF	TGTGCCAGCAGCCTAAGCGACAGCTATAACTATGGCTACACCTTC
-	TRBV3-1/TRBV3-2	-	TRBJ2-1	CASSHSVRGAYNEQFF	TGTGCCAGCAGCCACTCTGTCCGGGGGGCTTACAATGAGCAGTTCTTC
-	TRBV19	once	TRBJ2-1	CASRGQGGGDSYNEQFF	TGTGCCAGTAGAGGGCAAGGAGGGGGGGACTCCTACAATGAGCAGTTCTTC
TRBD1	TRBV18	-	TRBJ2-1	CASSPGRDSFYNEQFF	TGTGCCAGCTCACCAGGACGGGACAGCTTCTACAATGAGCAGTTCTTC